This T cell receptor beta chain is from a study of shared clonotypes between healthy human individuals. The CDR3 spans 13 residues. Trimming took off 1 base at V and 7 bases at J, with 8 bases between the two ends. In germline, CDR1 is SEHNR, CDR2 FQNEAQ (reference sequence). Clones were read by immunoSEQ multiplex PCR, and TCRdb kept only the in-frame ones, dropping some. The sample has about 2.4 million clones, around nine tenths seen once. Sequencing was done on a sample of naive CD4+ T cells sorted from blood. Subset defined: CD45RA+ positively selected. V and J are TRBV7-9 and TRBJ2-1; D remains ambiguous. The clonotype originates from a man aged 18 to 30 in good health. Here the CDR3 DNA reads TGTGCCAGCAGCTTAGTAGCTAGAAATGAGCAGTTCTTC. It codes for CASSLVARNEQFF.